The 12 T cell receptor beta chains reported below all come from one sample, sequenced in a study of identical twins. TCRdb ran MiXCR on the 5' RACE reads and lists one entry per CDR3 protein. The table has about 530,000 distinct CDR3 sequences, approximately 20% seen once. These data also formed part of another study, on yellow fever vaccine responses in identical twins.

Sequencing was done on a sample of CD4+ T cells sorted from blood. These receptors were taken from a woman aged 18-29 years in good health.

The chain links TRBV7-6 to TRBJ1-5; 10 positions match TRBD1. Per the germline V gene, CDR1 is SGHVS and CDR2 is FNYEAQ. The CDR3 covers 17 residues. The J segment lost 0 bases and the V segment lost 5 bases, leaving 7 bases of the junction unmatched. CDR3 protein: CASSAGQGLYSNQPQHF. CDR3 sequence (DNA): TGTGCCAGCAGCGCGGGACAGGGGCTGTATAGCAATCAGCCCCAGCATTTT.

The chain employs TRBV5-6 and TRBJ2-7, with D possibly TRBD2 on 5 matching bases. Trimming pared 3 bases from V and 1 base from J, leaving 14 bases between. Per the germline V gene, CDR1 is SGHDT and CDR2 is YYEEEE. CDR3 length: 15 residues. CDR3 in amino acids: CASSSLRERSYEQYV. The CDR3 nucleotides read TGTGCCAGCAGCTCATTGAGGGAGAGGTCCTACGAGCAGTACGTC.

This rearrangement joins TRBV12-3 or TRBV12-4 to TRBJ2-1; a possible D gene is TRBD2 (6 bases). V lost 5 bases and J lost 4, with 15 bases in between. The CDR3 totals 15 residues. CDR3 in DNA: TGTGCCAGCAGTCGGCCCGGGACTGGTTACAATGAGCAGTTCTTC. Its protein is CASSRPGTGYNEQFF.

This chain joins TRBV5-6 and TRBJ2-1; 12 nucleotides line up with TRBD1. This CDR3 region has 18 residues. With V trimmed by 4 bases and J by 1 base, 9 bases remained unmatched. The germline gives CDR1 SGHDT, CDR2 YYEEEE. The CDR3 spells CASSPSGQGAISYNEQFF. The CDR3 bases are TGTGCCAGCAGCCCGTCGGGACAGGGGGCGATATCCTACAATGAGCAGTTCTTC.

This clonotype was detected only a few times. This chain joins TRBV20-1 and TRBJ2-1; no firm D call. The CDR3 spans 12 residues. Germline V gene lookup returns CDR1 DFQATT and CDR2 SNEGSKA (reference sequence). Trimming left V 3 bases short and J 9 bases short, with 12 bases between. DNA for the CDR3: TGCAGTGCTAGCCCTACCGTTCTTGAGCAGTTCTTC. Protein: CSASPTVLEQFF.

The V and J genes are TRBV5-1 and TRBJ2-7, with 9 positions matching TRBD2. V lost 4 bases and J lost 0; bases outside the gene matches: 5. From germline, CDR1 is SGHRS and CDR2 YFSETQ. CDR3 length: 15 amino acids. CDR3 protein: CASSTGTSYSYEQYF. DNA of the CDR3: TGCGCCAGCAGCACCGGGACTAGCTACTCCTACGAGCAGTACTTC.

The table lists this clonotype with a few counts. V is TRBV3-1 and J is TRBJ1-6, with a tentative D call TRBD1 (5 bases). Germline CDR1 and CDR2: LGHDT and YNNKEL (reference sequence). Between the trimmed V and J ends, which lost 1 base and 14 bases, there was a span of 15 bases. The CDR3 has 14 residues. The DNA of the CDR3 is TGTGCCAGCAGCCAAGCCAGGGCCCTTGAAGCCCTCCACTTT. Its translation: CASSQARALEALHF.

CDR3 protein: CASSTGQGGEQYV. CDR3 DNA sequence: TGTGCCAGCAGCACGGGACAGGGTGGCGAGCAGTACGTC. The chain carries TRBV11-2 and TRBJ2-7, with 9 bases identical to TRBD1. Germline V lookup: CDR1 SGHAT, CDR2 FQNNGV. The CDR3 length is 13 residues. Trimming cost V 5 bases and J 6 bases; bases outside gene matches: 5.

This clonotype showed up just a few times. The J gene is TRBJ1-2, the V gene TRBV5-5; perhaps TRBD1 as D (5 bases). The CDR3 consists of 14 residues. Germline CDR1 is SGHKS and CDR2 is YYEKEE (reference sequence). Trimming removed 3 bases at V and 5 bases at J, with 14 bases between. As DNA, the CDR3 is TGTGCCAGCAGCTGGGGACTATTGTGGTATGGCTACACCTTC. This sequence encodes CASSWGLLWYGYTF.

This chain links TRBV2 with TRBJ2-1; 14 nucleotides agree with TRBD2. Germline CDR1 is SNHLY and CDR2 is FYNNEI. The CDR3 has 16 residues. The V gene end was trimmed by 6 bases and the J gene end by 7 bases; junction bases not matched to a gene: 8. The CDR3 DNA follows: TGTGCCAGCAGCGGACGACTAGCGGGAGGGGGTAATGAGCAGTTCTTC. As protein: CASSGRLAGGGNEQFF. Combining the CDR3 with reference TRBV2 and TRBJ2-1 gives the whole variable domain EPEVTQTPSHQVTQMGQEVILRCVPISNHLYFYWYRQILGQKVEFLVSFYNNEISEKSEIFDDQFSVERPDGSNFTLKIRSTKLEDSAMYFCASSGRLAGGGNEQFFGPGTRLTVL.

This clonotype has a handful of counts. V usage is TRBV3-1 and J usage is TRBJ1-2; unclear D gene. Germline V gene sequence: CDR1 LGHDT, CDR2 YNNKEL (reference sequence). This CDR3 has 14 residues. Deletions cut 3 bases from V and 3 bases from J, with 11 bases between. CDR3 loop: CASSQLGWDYGYTF. For the CDR3, the DNA is TGTGCCAGCAGCCAGTTAGGATGGGACTATGGCTACACCTTC. The variable domain in full, completed from reference TRBV3-1 and TRBJ1-2, reads DTAVSQTPKYLVTQMGNDKSIKCEQNLGHDTMYWYKQDSKKFLKIMFSYNNKELIINETVPNRFSPKSPDKAHLNLHINSLELGDSAVYFCASSQLGWDYGYTFGSGTRLTVV.

The CDR3 sequence is CASSQGLATYNEQFF. The DNA of the CDR3 is TGTGCCAGCAGCCAAGGACTAGCAACCTACAATGAGCAGTTCTTC. The chain links TRBV4-2 to TRBJ2-1; TRBD2 aligns across 7 bases. J lost 2 bases, V lost 1 base, and 2 bases had no gene match. The CDR3 has 15 amino acids. Germline lookup yields CDR1 LGHNA and CDR2 YNFKEQ.